This T cell receptor beta chain was sequenced in a study of blood T cells in healthy people across ages. Alongside a J-beta primer mix, a sample-barcoded 5' primer served in a second PCR lasting about 7 to 12 cycles. TCRdb reprocessed the 5' RACE reads via MiXCR and lists one record per CDR3 protein. The sample consists of hundreds of thousands of distinct CDR3 sequences, 20% to 30% of them appearing once. The individuals who served as donors were healthy Caucasians living in Russia, aged roughly 6 to 100. This clonotype has only a few counts. The same specimen was also included in a second study, on T cells of mothers and their children.

The clonotype comes from a boy aged 5-17 years in good health. Sequencing input: blood.

CDR3 sequence: CASSLGPAAEETQYF. CDR3 DNA: TGTGCCAGCAGCTTAGGTCCGGCAGCCGAAGAGACCCAGTACTTC. The chain employs TRBV7-3 and TRBJ2-5; D not resolved. Trimming pared 2 bases from V and 3 bases from J, leaving 13 bases between. Germline assignment: CDR1 SGHTA and CDR2 FQGTGA. CDR3 length equals 15 residues.